Listed here are 20 T cell receptor beta chains from one sample, sequenced in a study of control samples from healthy donors and cancer patients. Repertoires were generated with immunoSEQ multiplex PCR, while TCRdb's copy carries only in-frame clones and drops some. The top ten hold about 2.5% of the sample, which has 100,000 to 150,000 clones, 80% to 95% seen once. Sequencing was done on a sample of blood. All receptors come from a man aged 40-50 years in good health.

With regard to this clone: Additional DNA sequences in this sample encode the identical CDR3. The rearrangement uses TRBV15 and TRBJ1-5; D not resolved. Germline V lookup: CDR1 LNHNV, CDR2 YYDKDF (reference sequence). This CDR3 comprises 13 residues. The V and J ends lost 1 base and 6 bases respectively, with 7 bases between them. Here the CDR3 reads CATSRGVGQPQHF. CDR3 nucleotide sequence: TGTGCCACCAGCAGAGGGGTGGGTCAGCCCCAGCATTTT.

The V call is TRBV6-5, the J call TRBJ1-5, with D perhaps TRBD1 (5 bases). The CDR3 loop spans 14 amino acids. V was pared by 0 bases and J by 5 bases, with 8 bases between. CDR1 and CDR2 (germline): MNHEY, SVGAGI. CDR3 DNA: TGTGCCAGCAGTTACTCCTCGGGGGATCAGCCCCAGCATTTT. The encoded protein is CASSYSSGDQPQHF.

A word on this clone: Other DNA sequences from this sample encode an identical CDR3 as well. This chain uses TRBV12-3 or TRBV12-4 with TRBJ2-2; D gene uncertain. The CDR3 sequence is 12 residues long. Deletions cut 3 bases from V and 4 bases from J, with 3 bases between. Here the CDR3 reads CASSLATGELFF. CDR3 DNA sequence: TGTGCCAGCAGTTTGGCCACCGGGGAGCTGTTTTTT.

The genes are TRBV24-1 and TRBJ1-5, with D unresolved. V lost 6 bases and J 2 bases, leaving 4 bases between the germline ends. The length of the CDR3 is 12 residues. Per the germline V gene, CDR1 is KGHDR and CDR2 is SFDVKD. This CDR3 is CATSSGNQPQHF. CDR3 bases: TGTGCCACCAGTTCCGGCAATCAGCCCCAGCATTTT.

This sequence joins TRBV5-8 and TRBJ1-6; D gene ambiguous. The CDR3 consists of 16 residues. The V end was cut by 1 base, the J end by 7 bases, with 15 bases between. From germline, CDR1 is SGHTS and CDR2 YDEGEE. The DNA of the CDR3 is TGTGCCAGCAGCTTGAGTCAGCTGGGGATGAATTCACCCCTCCACTTT. It is translated as CASSLSQLGMNSPLHF.

The CDR3 bases are TGTGCCAGCAGCTTTATTCGTTCTTATGGATATGACACTGAAGCTTTCTTT. Translating it yields CASSFIRSYGYDTEAFF. The chain has TRBV11-2 and TRBJ1-1; no firm D call. V shed 3 bases and J shed 3 bases, with 20 bases lying between them. There are 17 residues in the CDR3. Germline assignment: CDR1 SGHAT and CDR2 FQNNGV.

The CDR3 DNA sequence: TGTGCCAGCAGGCAGGGGAGTGGGGATACGCAGTATTTT. It encodes CASRQGSGDTQYF. The chain carries TRBV3-1 (or the pseudogene TRBV3-2) and TRBJ2-3, with D possibly being TRBD1 (6 bases). Germline assignment: CDR1 LGHDT and CDR2 YNNKEL (reference sequence). The V end was cut by 6 bases, the J end by 6 bases, with 13 bases between. The CDR3 runs to 13 residues.

The chain couples TRBV10-3 to TRBJ2-5; TRBD2 matches at 8 bases. Germline CDR1 is ENHRY and CDR2 is SYGVKD. The CDR3 spans 14 residues. J was trimmed by 3 bases and V by 3 bases; bases with no gene match: 3. For the CDR3, the DNA is TGTGCCATCAGTGATTCGGGACTAGAAGAGACCCAGTACTTC. The encoded protein is CAISDSGLEETQYF.

This sequence joins TRBV7-3 and TRBJ2-1; no clear D. V was pared by 1 base and J by 7 bases, with 14 bases between. CDR1 is SGHTA and CDR2 is FQGTGA in the germline V gene. The CDR3 sequence is 15 residues long. Written as DNA, the CDR3 is TGTGCCAGCAGCTTAAGTTCGGCAGCTCGTAATGAGCAGTTCTTC. Encoded protein: CASSLSSAARNEQFF.

The genes are TRBV7-3 and TRBJ2-7; no definite D call. Per the germline V gene, CDR1 is SGHTA and CDR2 is FQGTGA. The CDR3 length is 9 residues. Trimming left V 7 bases short and J 7 bases short, with 5 bases between. CDR3 sequence: CASNGEQYF. CDR3 DNA: TGTGCCAGCAATGGGGAGCAGTACTTC.

As for this clone: This sample includes further DNA sequences coding for the same CDR3. The CDR3 loop reads CASKGQGLYEQYF. In DNA form, the CDR3 reads TGCGCCAGCAAAGGACAGGGTCTGTACGAGCAGTACTTC. The chain uses TRBV5-1 and TRBJ2-7, with TRBD1 identical over 8 bases. CDR1 and CDR2 from the germline V gene are SGHRS and YFSETQ. The CDR3 contains 13 residues. V lost 6 bases to trimming and J lost 4 bases; unmatched junction nucleotides: 6.

This clone occurred once. This sequence joins TRBV29-1 and TRBJ1-1, with D maybe TRBD1 (6 bases). The germline V gene encodes CDR1 SQVTM and CDR2 ANQGSEA. The CDR3 runs to 13 residues. V lost 6 bases and J 8 bases, leaving 19 bases between the germline ends. In DNA, the CDR3 is TGCAGCGTCGCTGACAGGAACCTGAACGAAGCTTTCTTT. It codes for CSVADRNLNEAFF.

V gene TRBV5-1 combines with J gene TRBJ2-5, with D unresolved. Germline CDR1 reads SGHRS; CDR2 reads YFSETQ. Trimming took 3 bases from V and 5 from J, leaving 8 bases between them. This CDR3 is built from 12 residues. The CDR3 DNA reads TGCGCCAGCAGCTCCGACCGCGAGACCCAGTACTTC. Its protein product is CASSSDRETQYF.

The V and J genes are TRBV5-6 and TRBJ1-5; 8 nucleotides align to TRBD1. Unmatched junction bases numbered 2, after V lost 2 bases and J lost 7 bases. CDR3 length: 13 residues. Germline CDR1 SGHDT, CDR2 YYEEEE. Here the CDR3 DNA reads TGTGCCAGCAGCTTTGCAGGGGGCCAGCCCCAGCATTTT. Protein sequence: CASSFAGGQPQHF. Full variable domain (rest looked up from reference TRBV5-6 and TRBJ1-5): DAGVTQSPTHLIKTRGQQVTLRCSPKSGHDTVSWYQQALGQGPQFIFQYYEEEERQRGNFPDRFSGHQFPNYSSELNVNALLLGDSALYLCASSFAGGQPQHFGDGTRLSIL.

CDR3 region: CSASVRRHPEGTQYF. The DNA of the CDR3 is TGCAGTGCTAGTGTCCGGCGACACCCCGAGGGGACCCAGTACTTC. The J gene is TRBJ2-5, the V gene TRBV20-1; TRBD2 might be the D (5 bases). Trimming shortened V by 3 bases and J by 7 bases, and 21 bases separated the two germline ends. CDR3 size: 15 residues. The germline V gene encodes CDR1 DFQATT and CDR2 SNEGSKA (reference sequence).

The V and J genes are TRBV5-4 and TRBJ1-1; 8 bases fit TRBD1. With 0 bases clipped from V and 5 bases from J, the junction kept 12 bases outside the gene matches. CDR1 is SGHNT and CDR2 is YYREEE in the germline V gene (reference sequence). The CDR3 covers 17 residues. The CDR3 region is CASSLEVVRGRWTEAFF. The CDR3 DNA follows: TGTGCCAGCAGCTTGGAAGTGGTCAGGGGGCGTTGGACTGAAGCTTTCTTT. The full variable domain, in which reference TRBV5-4 and TRBJ1-1 provide the parts outside the CDR3, is ETGVTQSPTHLIKTRGQQVTLRCSSQSGHNTVSWYQQALGQGPQFIFQYYREEENGRGNFPPRFSGLQFPNYSSELNVNALELDDSALYLCASSLEVVRGRWTEAFFGQGTRLTVV.

Written as DNA, the CDR3 is TGCGCCAGCAGTGAGACCGGGACAGGGCCCAATGAGCAGTTCTTC. Translating it yields CASSETGTGPNEQFF. The genes are TRBV10-1 and TRBJ2-1; 9 nucleotides align to TRBD1. The CDR3 covers 15 residues. Germline V lookup: CDR1 WNHNN, CDR2 SYGVQD (reference sequence). J was trimmed by 6 bases and V by 2 bases; bases with no gene match: 5.

A single count supports this clone. The rearrangement links TRBV5-8 to TRBJ2-2; a possible D gene is TRBD2 (5 bases). Germline CDR1 and CDR2: SGHTS and YDEGEE. CDR3 size: 15 residues. V shed 1 base and J shed 6 bases, with 13 bases lying between them. This CDR3 is CASSLSPREAGELFF. The CDR3 bases are TGTGCCAGCAGCTTGAGCCCCCGGGAAGCCGGGGAGCTGTTTTTT.

The chain uses TRBV30 and TRBJ1-4; no clear D gene. V lost 1 base and J 8 bases, leaving 11 bases between the germline ends. The germline gives CDR1 GTSNPN, CDR2 SVGIG (reference sequence). There are 13 residues in the CDR3. This chain's CDR3 is CAWSAQVGEKLFF. CDR3 sequence (DNA): TGTGCCTGGAGTGCCCAGGTCGGGGAAAAACTGTTTTTT. Full variable domain (remainder filled in from reference TRBV30 and TRBJ1-4): SQTIHQWPATLVQPVGSPLSLECTVEGTSNPNLYWYRQAAGRGLQLLFYSVGIGQISSEVPQNLSASRPQDRQFILSSKKLLLSDSGFYLCAWSAQVGEKLFFGSGTQLSVL.

The J gene is TRBJ1-1, the V gene TRBV6-1; 9 bases map to TRBD1. Germline V CDR1 and CDR2: MNHNS, SASEGT. CDR3 size: 15 residues. J was trimmed by 5 bases and V by 3 bases; bases with no gene match: 7. CDR3 sequence reads: CASSDAGTGYTEAFF. The CDR3 DNA sequence: TGTGCCAGCAGTGACGCCGGGACAGGGTATACTGAAGCTTTCTTT.